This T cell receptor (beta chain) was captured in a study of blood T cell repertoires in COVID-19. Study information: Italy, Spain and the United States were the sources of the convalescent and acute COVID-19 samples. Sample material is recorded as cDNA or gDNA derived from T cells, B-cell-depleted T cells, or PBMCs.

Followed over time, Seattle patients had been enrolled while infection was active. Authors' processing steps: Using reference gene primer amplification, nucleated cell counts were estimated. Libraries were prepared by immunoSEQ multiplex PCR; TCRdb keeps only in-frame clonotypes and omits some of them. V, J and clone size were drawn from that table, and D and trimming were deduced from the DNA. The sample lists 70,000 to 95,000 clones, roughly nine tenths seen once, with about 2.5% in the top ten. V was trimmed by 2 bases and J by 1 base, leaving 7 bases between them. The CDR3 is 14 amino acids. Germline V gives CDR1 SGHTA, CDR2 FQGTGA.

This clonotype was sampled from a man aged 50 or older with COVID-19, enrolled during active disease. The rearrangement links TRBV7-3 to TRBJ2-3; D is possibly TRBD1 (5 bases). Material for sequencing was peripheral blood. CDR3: CASSLGRGTDTQYF. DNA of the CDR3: TGTGCCAGCAGCTTAGGCAGGGGCACAGATACGCAGTATTTT.